This TCR beta chain was sequenced in a study of technical replicates of blood from a handful of donors. The CDR3 has 13 amino acids. CDR1 is SGDLS, CDR2 YYNGEE, per germline. The junction had 2 bases not matched to a gene; V was cut back by 5 bases and J by 4 bases. TCRdb keeps only in-frame clones here, not all; method: immunoSEQ multiplex PCR. The sample carries about 76,000 clones, 90% to 95% recorded once. The chain joins TRBV9 to TRBJ1-3; TRBD1 agrees at 8 bases. The sequence was collected from a human donor in good health. The source material was T cells isolated from PBMCs. The CDR3 sequence is CASSWTGGNTIYF. The DNA of the CDR3 is TGTGCCAGCAGTTGGACAGGGGGAAACACCATATATTTT.